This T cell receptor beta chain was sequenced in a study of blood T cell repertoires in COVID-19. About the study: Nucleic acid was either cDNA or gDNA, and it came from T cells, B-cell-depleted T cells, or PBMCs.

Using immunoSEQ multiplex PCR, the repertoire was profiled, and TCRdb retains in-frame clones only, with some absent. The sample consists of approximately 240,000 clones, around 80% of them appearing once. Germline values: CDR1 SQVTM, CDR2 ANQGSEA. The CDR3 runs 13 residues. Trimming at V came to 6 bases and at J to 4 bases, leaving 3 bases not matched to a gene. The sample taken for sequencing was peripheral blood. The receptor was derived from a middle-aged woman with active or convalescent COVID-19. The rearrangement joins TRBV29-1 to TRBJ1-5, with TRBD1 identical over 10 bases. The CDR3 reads CSVGTGVNQPQHF. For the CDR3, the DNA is TGCAGCGTCGGGACAGGGGTTAATCAGCCCCAGCATTTT.